This T cell receptor (beta chain) was retrieved from a study of T cell changes during pregnancy in multiple sclerosis. Trimming left V 7 bases short and J 7 bases short, with 17 bases between. This CDR3 contains 13 residues. The germline V gene encodes CDR1 SQVTM and CDR2 ANQGSEA. Assay used: immunoSEQ multiplex PCR; TCRdb lists only in-frame clones, some missing. The sample holds fewer than 70,000 clones, about nine tenths seen once. This clone was seen just once. The source material was peripheral blood, sampled in the second trimester of pregnancy. The clonotype was recovered from a female donor in good health, enrolled as a control in a pregnancy study. V usage is TRBV29-1 and J usage is TRBJ1-5; D is undetermined. The CDR3 region is CSAAGGDQQPQHF. The CDR3 DNA reads TGCAGCGCCGCTGGAGGCGATCAACAGCCCCAGCATTTT.